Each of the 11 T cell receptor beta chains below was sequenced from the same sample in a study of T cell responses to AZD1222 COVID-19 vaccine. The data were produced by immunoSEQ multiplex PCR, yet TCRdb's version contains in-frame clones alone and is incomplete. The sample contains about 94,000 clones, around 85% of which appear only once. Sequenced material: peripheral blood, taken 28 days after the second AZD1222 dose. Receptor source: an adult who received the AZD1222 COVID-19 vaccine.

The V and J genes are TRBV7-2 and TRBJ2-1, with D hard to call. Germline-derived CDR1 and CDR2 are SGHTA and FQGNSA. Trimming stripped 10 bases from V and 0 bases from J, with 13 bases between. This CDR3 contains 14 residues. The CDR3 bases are TGTGCCACACGTGGCCCCAGCTCCTACAATGAGCAGTTCTTC. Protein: CATRGPSSYNEQFF.

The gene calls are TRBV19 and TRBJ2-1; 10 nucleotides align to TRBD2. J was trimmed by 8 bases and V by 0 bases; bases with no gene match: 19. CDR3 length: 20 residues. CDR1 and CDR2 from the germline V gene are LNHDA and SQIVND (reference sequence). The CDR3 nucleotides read TGTGCCAGTAGTATAGATCCTAGCGGGGGATTCGCCTTTTTGTGCGATGAGCAGTTCTTC. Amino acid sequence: CASSIDPSGGFAFLCDEQFF. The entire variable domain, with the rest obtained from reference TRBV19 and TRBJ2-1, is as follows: DGGITQSPKYLFRKEGQNVTLSCEQNLNHDAMYWYRQDPGQGLRLIYYSQIVNDFQKGDIAEGYSVSREKKESFPLTVTSAQKNPTAFYLCASSIDPSGGFAFLCDEQFFGPGTRLTVL.

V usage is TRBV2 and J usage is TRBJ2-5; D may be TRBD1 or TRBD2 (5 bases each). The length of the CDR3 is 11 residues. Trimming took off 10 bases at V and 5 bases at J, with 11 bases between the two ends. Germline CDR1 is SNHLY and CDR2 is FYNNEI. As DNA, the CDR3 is TGTGCCACCCCAGAGGGGGAGACCCAGTACTTC. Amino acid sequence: CATPEGETQYF.

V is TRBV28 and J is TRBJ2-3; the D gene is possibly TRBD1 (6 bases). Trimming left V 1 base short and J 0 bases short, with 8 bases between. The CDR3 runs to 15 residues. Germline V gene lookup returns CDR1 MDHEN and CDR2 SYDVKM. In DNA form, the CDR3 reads TGTGCCAGCAGTTTATCGACAGGAAGCACAGATACGCAGTATTTT. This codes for CASSLSTGSTDTQYF.

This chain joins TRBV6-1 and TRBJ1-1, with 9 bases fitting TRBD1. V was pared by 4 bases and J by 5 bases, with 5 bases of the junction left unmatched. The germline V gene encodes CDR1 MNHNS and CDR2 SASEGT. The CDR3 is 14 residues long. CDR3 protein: CASSAGQGGTEAFF. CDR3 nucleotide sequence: TGTGCCAGCAGTGCGGGACAGGGAGGAACTGAAGCTTTCTTT.

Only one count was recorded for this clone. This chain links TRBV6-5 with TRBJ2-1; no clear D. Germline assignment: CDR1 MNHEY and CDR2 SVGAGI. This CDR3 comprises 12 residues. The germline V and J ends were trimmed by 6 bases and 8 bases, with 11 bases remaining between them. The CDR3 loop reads CASSLVGDEQFF. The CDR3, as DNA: TGTGCCAGCAGCCTGGTTGGGGATGAGCAGTTCTTC.

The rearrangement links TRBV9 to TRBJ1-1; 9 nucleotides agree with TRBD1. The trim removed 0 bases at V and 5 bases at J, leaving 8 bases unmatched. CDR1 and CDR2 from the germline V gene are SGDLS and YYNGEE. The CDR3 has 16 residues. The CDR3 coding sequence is TGTGCCAGCAGCGTAGCCCCACAGGGGGCAGGGACTGAAGCTTTCTTT. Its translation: CASSVAPQGAGTEAFF.

This CDR3 reads CASSLYGAGGYGYTF. DNA of the CDR3: TGTGCCAGCAGCTTATACGGGGCAGGGGGTTATGGCTACACCTTC. This chain links TRBV7-6 with TRBJ1-2; the match to TRBD1 covers 7 bases. The CDR3 extends over 15 amino acids. CDR1 is SGHVS and CDR2 is FNYEAQ in the germline V gene. Unmatched junction bases numbered 8, after V lost 2 bases and J lost 5 bases.

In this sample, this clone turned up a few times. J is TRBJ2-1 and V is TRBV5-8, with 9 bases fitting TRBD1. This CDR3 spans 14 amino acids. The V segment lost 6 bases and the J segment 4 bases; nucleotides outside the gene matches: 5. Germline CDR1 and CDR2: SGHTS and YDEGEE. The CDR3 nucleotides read TGTGCCAGCACCGAGGACAGGGGATACAATGAGCAGTTCTTC. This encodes CASTEDRGYNEQFF.

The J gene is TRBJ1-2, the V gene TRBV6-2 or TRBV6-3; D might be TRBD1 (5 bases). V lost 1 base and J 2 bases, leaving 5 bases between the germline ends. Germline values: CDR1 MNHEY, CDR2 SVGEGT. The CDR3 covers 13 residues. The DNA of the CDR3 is TGTGCCAGCAGTTACTGGGACAACTATGGCTACACCTTC. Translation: CASSYWDNYGYTF.

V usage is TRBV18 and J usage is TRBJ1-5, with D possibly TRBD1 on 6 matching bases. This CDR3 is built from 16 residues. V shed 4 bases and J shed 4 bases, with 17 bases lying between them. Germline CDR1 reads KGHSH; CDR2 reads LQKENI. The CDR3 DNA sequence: TGTGCCAGCTCACTGCAACAGGGATTTGAGAATCAGCCCCAGCATTTT. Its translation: CASSLQQGFENQPQHF.